The entry below describes one T cell receptor (beta chain). It has no known antigen specificity. No base quality information exists; no much larger clone differs at one position. The sample's time point label is to be understood as: about 28 days (+/-7) after the second vaccine dose. AZD1222 recipients with second doses at about 4 weeks or about 12 weeks were pooled, because spike-specific TCR depth and breadth did not differ between schedules. Samples from vaccinated people were obtained from the UK trials COV001 and COV002, which included a single-blind randomized controlled phase 2/3 trial of AZD1222 (ChAdOx1 nCoV-19) in healthy adults. For TCRbeta chain sequencing, PBMC samples from trial participants were taken at day 0 and at day 28 after the second dose. This sample was taken from a study of T cell responses to AZD1222 COVID-19 vaccine (dated by TCRdb to the early 2020s). Regarding the research as a whole: TCR sequencing covered 230 to 250 trial participants: approximately 200 given two doses of AZD1222 and about 26 given two doses of MenACWY control vaccine. Trial participants were enrolled into age subgroups of 18-55, 56-69 and 70-plus years, which contained 148, 28 and 57 TCR-sequenced participants, respectively.

The CDR3 regions of human TCRbeta chains were analyzed by immunosequencing. The original methods were these. TCRs in the repertoires were matched against a reference library of SARS-CoV-2-specific TCRs that had been generated with the MIRA antigen-specificity platform. Breadth meant the fraction of unique TCRs that were SARS-CoV-2-associated, whereas depth meant the fraction of total T cells that were SARS-CoV-2-associated. Each spike-specific TCR was assigned to its reactive spike region and to a CD4 or CD8 class using the MIRA data. Log10-transformed breadth and depth values were compared by one-way ANOVA with Sidak's multiple comparisons tests. Not all clones reach the TCRdb copy of this immuneACCESS table, which keeps in-frame sequences only. Checked studies attribute under half of the gap to unresolved V genes and leave the rest unexplained. D and trimming come from the DNA, and the V and J calls and clone size come from that table. Across this sample there are some 130,000 clones, with around 92% seen only once. The ten biggest clones cover less than 2% of the sample.

The germline V gene sets CDR1 to KGHDR and CDR2 to SFDVKD. The germline ends are 7 bases apart after V is trimmed by 0 bases and J by 3 bases. From the cysteine through the phenylalanine, the CDR3 covers 14 amino acids. Kept here is only the CDR3 DNA, which spans 42 bases and is read in frame from base 1. Overall results and qualifications from the work: Reportedly, almost half of the unique spike-specific TCRs recognized epitopes lying outside the regions that are mutated in the B.1.351 and B.1.1.7 variants. No day 14 peak-response samples were available, so repertoires were characterized only after the peak T cell response. Conclusions about previously exposed vaccinees are limited, since just five to seven AZD1222 recipients were seropositive for SARS-CoV-2 at baseline. The 56-69-year group was small, and its depth increase did not reach significance, likely because of low power. The vaccine-associated CD4 TCRs covered the entire spike protein, and the dominant responses fell in regions 160-218 and 743-854. Participants were mostly white British and included more females than males, and it was suggested by the authors that clonal diversity may have been underestimated. After two AZD1222 doses, both the breadth and the depth of spike-specific TCRs were significantly higher than at day 0 and than in MenACWY recipients.

This sequence uses TRBV24-1 and TRBJ1-2, with an unclear D gene assignment. This TCR was recovered from an adult who received the AZD1222 COVID-19 vaccine. The material was peripheral blood, obtained 28 days after the second AZD1222 dose. The sequenced DNA is TGTGCCACCAGTGATTTGGGTGCTGACTATGGCTACACCTTC. Translation gives CATSDLGADYGYTF.